The T cell receptor beta chain under discussion was sequenced for a study of blood T cell repertoires in COVID-19 (dated by TCRdb to 2019 to 2021). With respect to the entire study: Samples from collaborators originated in the United States, Italy and Spain and spanned both the acute and convalescent phases of COVID-19. The prospective study material was composed of cDNA or gDNA derived from T cells, B-cell-depleted T cells, or PBMCs. Deeply sampled blood TCRbeta repertoires from subjects exposed to, actively infected with, or recovered from COVID-19 were included in the dataset. A freely available public database, intended as a resource for researchers studying the immune response to SARS-CoV-2, is where the repertoires were released. The samples were drawn from two sources: the first 160 participants of the ongoing ImmuneRACE study, and 1,200 or so subjects contributed by 6 global collaborators. Sample metadata almost always included a de-identified subject ID, COVID-19 status, age in years and sex. Where available, HLA class I and class II types were taken from metadata supplied by the sample provider and were not determined by assay-based typing. Summary of the overall study and its limitations: How much clinical and demographic metadata was included differed by source and by participant, and the metadata was provided uncurated.

Each collaborating institution followed its own protocols to collect whole blood in K2EDTA tubes. Collaborator samples were shipped for TCRbeta analysis as frozen whole blood, isolated PBMCs, or DNA extracted from either sample type. In the case of this clone: No cognate antigen has been identified for it. There are no base qualities to consult, and no much larger clone falls within one base.

TCRbeta CDR3 regions were amplified from genomic DNA using the immunoSEQ Assay, a bias-controlled multiplex PCR. The paper's data handling went like this. Nucleated cell counts per sample were estimated from amplification of reference gene primers within the assay. To quantify the absolute abundance of each unique TCRbeta CDR3 rearrangement, sequence reads were collapsed and filtered. For each sample, productive Simpson clonality was calculated as the square root of Simpson's diversity index over productive rearrangements. This immuneACCESS table, as held by TCRdb, lists in-frame sequences with V and J called but not all clones. Of the missing ones, under half trace to an unresolved V gene in checked studies; the others have no known cause. The DNA was the basis for D and trimming; V, J and clone size are from that table. Within this sample are about 74,000 clones, with less than 95% of them counted one time only. Together, the top ten hold roughly 1% of the sample.

The sample consisted of peripheral blood. This TCR derives from a woman aged 45-65 years in a cohort sampled during active COVID-19.

The sequenced DNA: TGTGCCAGCAATGAGGGCTGGCGGGTCACCGGGGAGCTGTTTTTT. Its protein reads: CASNEGWRVTGELFF. This sequence uses TRBV28 and TRBJ2-2; a weak D assignment points to TRBD2 (5 bases agree). Taken from cysteine to phenylalanine, the CDR3 has 15 residues. Of the read, only the CDR3 DNA is kept; its 45 bases are in frame from base 1. V is pared back by 7 bases and J by 4 bases, with 16 bases lying between the germline termini. Via the germline V gene, CDR1 is MDHEN and CDR2 SYDVKM.